This paragraph covers one T cell receptor (beta chain) sequence. The target of this receptor is not known. There are no base qualities to consult, and no much larger clone falls within one base. The immunoSEQ Assay, a bias-controlled multiplex PCR, was used to amplify TCRbeta CDR3 regions from genomic DNA. The authors processed their data as follows. The number of nucleated cells in each sample was estimated by amplification of reference gene primers within the assay. To quantify the absolute abundance of each unique TCRbeta CDR3 rearrangement, sequence reads were collapsed and filtered. Productive Simpson clonality was computed per sample as the square root of Simpson's diversity index over productive rearrangements. This is the immuneACCESS table as TCRdb keeps it, with only in-frame sequences that have V and J called. A part of the clones is gone; compared with another copy, unresolved V genes explain less than half, and the rest is unexplained. V and J calls plus clone size are reproduced from that table; the DNA served to infer D and trimming. The sample table shows 150,000 to 200,000 clones, and 65% to 85% are seen once. The ten largest clones add up to more than 5% of the sample.

Whole blood was collected in K2EDTA tubes by collaborating institutions according to the institutions' own protocols. For TCRbeta analysis, collaborator samples were shipped as frozen whole blood, as isolated PBMCs, or as DNA extracted from either sample type. This record belongs to a study of blood T cell repertoires in COVID-19 (dated by TCRdb to about 2020). Background for the entire study: Collaborator samples came from the United States, Italy and Spain and covered acute and convalescent phases of COVID-19. The samples were drawn from the first 160 participants of the ongoing ImmuneRACE study and from roughly 1,300 subjects provided by 6 global collaborators. The prospective study material was composed of cDNA or gDNA derived from T cells, B-cell-depleted T cells, or PBMCs. Nearly every sample came with metadata listing a de-identified subject ID, COVID-19 status, age in years and sex. The repertoires were released in a freely available public database meant as a resource for research on the immune response to SARS-CoV-2. Where available, HLA class I and class II types were taken from metadata supplied by the sample provider and were not determined by assay-based typing. The dataset comprised deeply sampled blood TCRbeta repertoires from subjects exposed to, actively infected with, or recovered from COVID-19.

General conclusions and limits of the study: The quantity of clinical and demographic metadata differed by source and by participant and was supplied without curation.

V was cut back by 2 bases and J by 5 bases, leaving a gap of 7 bases between them. The germline V gene (reference sequence) yields SEHNR for CDR1 and FQNEAQ for CDR2. The CDR3 spans 13 residues, from the cysteine through the phenylalanine. The kept DNA is CDR3 alone, 39 bases in frame from the first base. Sequencing was carried out using peripheral blood. The rearranged segments are TRBV7-9 and TRBJ2-1; confidence is insufficient to name the D gene. The TCR was taken from a woman in her twenties or thirties with acute or convalescent COVID-19. The sequenced DNA: TGTGCCAGCAGCTTAAGAGGCGACAATGAGCAGTTCTTC. This gives the protein CASSLRGDNEQFF.